A single sample gave rise to the 21 T cell receptor beta chains below, sequenced in a study of cytomegalovirus exposure and HLA in healthy donors. Profiling relied on immunoSEQ multiplex PCR, and the TCRdb table lists in-frame clones only, not all of them. The sample has 90,000 to 100,000 clones; less than 90% are singletons. Source material: PBMCs. Receptor source: a man aged 18 to 35 in good health and CMV-seropositive.

This clone was seen just once. The chain combines TRBV15 with TRBJ1-5; D remains ambiguous. The CDR3 covers 15 residues. Germline values: CDR1 LNHNV, CDR2 YYDKDF (reference sequence). Trimming left V 0 bases short and J 4 bases short, with 10 bases between. The CDR3 nucleotides read TGTGCCACCAGCAGAGATCATTCTCTAAATCAGCCCCAGCATTTT. It is translated as CATSRDHSLNQPQHF.

The chain recombines TRBV20-1 with TRBJ2-7; a weak D match, TRBD2 (6 bases). V lost 4 bases, J lost 2 bases, and 6 bases lay in between. The CDR3 spans 11 residues. Per the germline V gene, CDR1 is DFQATT and CDR2 is SNEGSKA (reference sequence). The CDR3 loop reads CSATGAYEQYF. The DNA of the CDR3 is TGCAGTGCTACGGGGGCCTACGAGCAGTACTTC.

The rearrangement uses TRBV28 and TRBJ2-1, with D possibly TRBD1 on 6 matching bases. This CDR3 has 16 amino acids. Deletions cut 4 bases from V and 0 bases from J, with 13 bases between. CDR1 is MDHEN and CDR2 is SYDVKM in the germline V gene. The CDR3 here is CASSSGWTVSYNEQFF. The DNA of the CDR3 is TGTGCCAGCAGTTCCGGATGGACAGTCTCCTACAATGAGCAGTTCTTC.

The gene calls are TRBV5-1 and TRBJ1-3; D ambiguous. This CDR3 is built from 14 residues. Germline V gene lookup returns CDR1 SGHRS and CDR2 YFSETQ. Between the trimmed V and J ends, which lost 0 bases and 0 bases, there was a span of 4 bases. The CDR3 coding sequence is TGCGCCAGCAGCTTGGGTCGCTCTGGAAACACCATATATTTT. Its translation: CASSLGRSGNTIYF.

The V and J genes are TRBV9 and TRBJ2-1; TRBD2 matches 8 bases. Unmatched junction bases numbered 10, after V lost 4 bases and J lost 7 bases. Per germline, CDR1 SGDLS and CDR2 YYNGEE. The CDR3 consists of 15 residues. CDR3 DNA: TGTGCCAGCAGCAGTCCTCCGGGACTAGTGAATGAGCAGTTCTTC. Translation: CASSSPPGLVNEQFF.

The CDR3, as DNA: TGTGCCAGCAGCCGGGCCGGGGGGATCAATCAGCCCCAGCATTTT. Protein sequence: CASSRAGGINQPQHF. The chain has TRBV6-6 and TRBJ1-5; TRBD1 is a possible D gene (5 bases). CDR1 MNHNY and CDR2 SVGAGI come from the germline V gene (reference sequence). V lost 6 bases, J lost 3 bases, and 15 bases lay in between. The CDR3 consists of 15 residues.

This clone was found once. This rearrangement joins TRBV27 to TRBJ2-5, with D perhaps TRBD1 (6 bases). From germline, CDR1 is MNHEY and CDR2 SMNVEV (reference sequence). CDR3 length: 15 residues. Deletions cut 3 bases from V and 4 bases from J, with 15 bases between. The DNA for the CDR3 is TGTGCCAGCAGTTTGAGCAGGGGAGTACCAGAGACCCAGTACTTC. Encoded protein: CASSLSRGVPETQYF.

This clone was detected once. This sequence joins TRBV29-1 and TRBJ2-2, with 9 bases lining up with TRBD2. V dropped 3 bases and J dropped 6; count of bases not matched to a gene: 2. Germline V gene lookup returns CDR1 SQVTM and CDR2 ANQGSEA. The CDR3 is 13 amino acids. The CDR3 region has the DNA TGCAGCGTTGATATAGCGGGGGCCGGGGAGCTGTTTTTT. Encoded protein: CSVDIAGAGELFF.

The chain carries TRBV19 and TRBJ2-7, with TRBD1 matching 11 bases. Germline CDR1 LNHDA, CDR2 SQIVND (reference sequence). The CDR3 has 15 amino acids. V shed 3 bases and J 1 base; nucleotides not matched to a gene: 2. The CDR3 coding sequence is TGTGCCAGTAGTATTGGGACAGGGGGTTCCTACGAGCAGTACTTC. This codes for CASSIGTGGSYEQYF.

The gene calls are TRBV19 and TRBJ2-7, with D maybe TRBD2 (5 bases). The CDR3 runs 15 residues. In germline, CDR1 is LNHDA, CDR2 SQIVND (reference sequence). Trimming left V 7 bases short and J 2 bases short, with 18 bases between. This CDR3 reads CASKEAGHPTYEQYF. The CDR3 nucleotides are TGTGCCAGTAAGGAGGCGGGCCACCCTACCTACGAGCAGTACTTC.

This rearrangement joins TRBV4-3 to TRBJ2-3; 9 nucleotides align to TRBD2. J was trimmed by 2 bases and V by 0 bases; bases with no gene match: 9. The CDR3 is made up of 18 amino acids. Germline V gene sequence: CDR1 LGHNA, CDR2 YSLEER. In DNA form, the CDR3 reads TGCGCCAGCAGCCAAGATCCTCCAGCGGGAGGATACACAGATACGCAGTATTTT. Protein product: CASSQDPPAGGYTDTQYF.

The V and J genes are TRBV5-5 and TRBJ1-1, with TRBD1 as a possible D gene (5 bases). Germline values: CDR1 SGHKS, CDR2 YYEKEE (reference sequence). Trimming pared 0 bases from V and 3 bases from J, leaving 15 bases between. This CDR3 spans 16 amino acids. CDR3 in DNA: TGTGCCAGCAGCTTGGCCTCATGGGGCCTCTACACTGAAGCTTTCTTT. It encodes CASSLASWGLYTEAFF.

The chain combines TRBV5-1 with TRBJ2-5; 8 nucleotides agree with TRBD2. J was trimmed by 1 base and V by 1 base; bases with no gene match: 3. CDR3 length: 15 amino acids. CDR1 is SGHRS and CDR2 is YFSETQ in the germline V gene. The CDR3 sequence: CASSLLAGFQETQYF. The CDR3 nucleotides are TGCGCCAGCAGCTTGTTAGCGGGATTCCAAGAGACCCAGTACTTC.

The V call is TRBV11-2, the J call TRBJ2-5; 11 bases fit TRBD2. This CDR3 is 17 amino acids long. Losses at the gene ends were 5 bases for V and 1 base for J; bases not matched to a gene: 9. Germline assignment: CDR1 SGHAT and CDR2 FQNNGV. The DNA of the CDR3 is TGTGCCAGCAGCCCAGGGCTACTAGCGGGGGTCCAAGAGACCCAGTACTTC. Translated: CASSPGLLAGVQETQYF.

This chain links TRBV9 with TRBJ1-2; 7 nucleotides agree with TRBD1. Germline CDR1 reads SGDLS; CDR2 reads YYNGEE. The CDR3 has 14 residues. The V and J ends lost 0 bases and 5 bases, in that order; junction bases with no gene match: 4. CDR3 sequence: CASSVVTGEYGYTF. Here the CDR3 DNA reads TGTGCCAGCAGCGTAGTAACAGGGGAATATGGCTACACCTTC.

The CDR3 DNA reads as TGTGCCAGCAGCCAGGACAAATGGGGCCCACAAGAGACCCAGTACTTC. Its translation: CASSQDKWGPQETQYF. The chain combines TRBV2 with TRBJ2-5; TRBD1 is a possible D gene (5 bases). V lost 6 bases, J lost 2 bases, and 19 bases lay in between. Germline lookup yields CDR1 SNHLY and CDR2 FYNNEI. CDR3 length: 16 residues.

Note on this clone: At one end, the junction sequence differs from germline, possibly due to a read error. Within the sample, other DNA sequences also encode this same CDR3. The rearrangement joins TRBV6-1 to TRBJ2-7; a possible D gene is TRBD2 (6 bases). Germline CDR1 reads MNHNS; CDR2 reads SASEGT. This CDR3 comprises 14 residues. The CDR3 sequence is CASSESTSSYEQYF. For the CDR3, the DNA is TGCGCCAGCAGTGAATCAACTAGCAGCTACGAGCAGTACTTC.

J is TRBJ1-2 and V is TRBV4-3, with D uncertain. V shed 0 bases and J shed 6 bases, with 14 bases lying between them. The CDR3 has 15 amino acids. The germline CDR1 and CDR2 sequences are LGHNA and YSLEER. CDR3 sequence (DNA): TGCGCCAGCAGCCAAGATCGCCGGGAAGACCATGGCTACACCTTC. Translated: CASSQDRREDHGYTF.

This rearrangement joins TRBV9 to TRBJ2-5; 9 bases fit TRBD1. There are 12 residues in the CDR3. Germline CDR1 is SGDLS and CDR2 is YYNGEE. The J segment lost 6 bases and the V segment lost 7 bases, leaving 4 bases of the junction unmatched. CDR3 sequence reads: CASGGTGKTQYF. The CDR3 region has the DNA TGTGCCAGCGGGGGGACAGGGAAGACCCAGTACTTC.

V and J are TRBV7-2 and TRBJ2-7; 7 bases line up with TRBD2. This CDR3 has 14 amino acids. V lost 3 bases and J lost 5; bases outside the gene matches: 7. The V gene's germline CDR1 is SGHTA and CDR2 FQGNSA. The CDR3 region is CASSLPGEGNEQYF. The CDR3 DNA reads TGTGCCAGCAGCTTGCCTGGGGAGGGTAACGAGCAGTACTTC.

The gene calls are TRBV7-9 and TRBJ1-1; tentative D call: TRBD1 (5 bases). The germline V gene has CDR1 SEHNR and CDR2 FQNEAQ (reference sequence). The germline V and J ends were trimmed by 2 bases and 10 bases, with 14 bases remaining between them. The CDR3 extends over 13 amino acids. Here the CDR3 reads CASSLSSGQAAFF. The CDR3 DNA reads TGTGCCAGCAGCTTATCCTCAGGGCAGGCAGCTTTCTTT.